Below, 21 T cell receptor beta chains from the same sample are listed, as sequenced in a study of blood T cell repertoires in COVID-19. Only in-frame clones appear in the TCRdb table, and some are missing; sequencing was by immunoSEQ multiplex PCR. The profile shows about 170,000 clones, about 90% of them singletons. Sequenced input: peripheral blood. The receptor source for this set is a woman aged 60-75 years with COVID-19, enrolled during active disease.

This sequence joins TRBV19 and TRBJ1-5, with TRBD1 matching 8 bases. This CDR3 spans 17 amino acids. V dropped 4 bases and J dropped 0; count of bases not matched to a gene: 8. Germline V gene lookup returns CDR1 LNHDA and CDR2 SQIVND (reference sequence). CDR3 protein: CASSTTGTGYSNQPQHF. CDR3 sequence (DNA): TGTGCCAGTAGTACCACCGGGACAGGATATAGCAATCAGCCCCAGCATTTT.

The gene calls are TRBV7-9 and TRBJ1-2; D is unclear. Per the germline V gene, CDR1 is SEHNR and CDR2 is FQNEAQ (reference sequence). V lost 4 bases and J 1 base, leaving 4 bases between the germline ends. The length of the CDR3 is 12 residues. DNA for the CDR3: TGTGCCAGCAGCTCAGTTAACTATGGCTACACCTTC. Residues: CASSSVNYGYTF.

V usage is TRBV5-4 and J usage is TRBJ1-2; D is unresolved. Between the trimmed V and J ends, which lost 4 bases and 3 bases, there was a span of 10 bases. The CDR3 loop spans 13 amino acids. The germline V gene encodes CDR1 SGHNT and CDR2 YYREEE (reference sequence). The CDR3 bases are TGTGCCAGCAGCCATCAGGTGGACTATGGCTACACCTTC. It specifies CASSHQVDYGYTF.

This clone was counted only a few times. CDR3 in DNA: TGTGCCTGGAGTGGGACATACAGCAATCAGCCCCAGCATTTT. Encoded protein: CAWSGTYSNQPQHF. The chain is built from TRBV30 and TRBJ1-5, with D maybe TRBD1 (5 bases). Trimming removed 1 base from V and 1 base from J, with 8 bases in between. Germline lookup yields CDR1 GTSNPN and CDR2 SVGIG (reference sequence). This CDR3 contains 14 residues.

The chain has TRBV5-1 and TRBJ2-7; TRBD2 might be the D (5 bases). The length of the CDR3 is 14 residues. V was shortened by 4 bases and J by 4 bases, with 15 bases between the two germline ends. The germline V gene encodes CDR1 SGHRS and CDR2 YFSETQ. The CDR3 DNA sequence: TGCGCCAGCAGCCAGATTGAGCGGTCATACGAGCAGTACTTC. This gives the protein CASSQIERSYEQYF. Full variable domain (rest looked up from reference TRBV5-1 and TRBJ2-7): KAGVTQTPRYLIKTRGQQVTLSCSPISGHRSVSWYQQTPGQGLQFLFEYFSETQRNKGNFPGRFSGRQFSNSRSEMNVSTLELGDSALYLCASSQIERSYEQYFGPGTRLTVT.

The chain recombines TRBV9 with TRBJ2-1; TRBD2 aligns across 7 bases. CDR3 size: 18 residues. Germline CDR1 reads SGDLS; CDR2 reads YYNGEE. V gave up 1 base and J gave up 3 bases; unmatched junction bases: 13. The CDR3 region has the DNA TGTGCCAGCAGCGTATCAACACTGGTAGCGGGCCGCTACAATGAGCAGTTCTTC. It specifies CASSVSTLVAGRYNEQFF.

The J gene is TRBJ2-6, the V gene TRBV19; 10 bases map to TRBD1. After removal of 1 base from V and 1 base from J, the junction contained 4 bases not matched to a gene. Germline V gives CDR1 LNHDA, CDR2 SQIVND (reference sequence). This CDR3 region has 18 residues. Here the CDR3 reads CASSIAGTGESGANVLTF. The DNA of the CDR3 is TGTGCCAGTAGTATAGCCGGGACAGGGGAATCTGGGGCCAACGTCCTGACTTTC.

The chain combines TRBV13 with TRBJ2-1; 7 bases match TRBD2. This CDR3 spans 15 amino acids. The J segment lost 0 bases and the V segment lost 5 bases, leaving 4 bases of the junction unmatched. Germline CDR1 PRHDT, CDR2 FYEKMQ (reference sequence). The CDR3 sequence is CASSQAGRSYNEQFF. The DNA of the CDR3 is TGTGCCAGCAGCCAAGCGGGACGCTCCTACAATGAGCAGTTCTTC.

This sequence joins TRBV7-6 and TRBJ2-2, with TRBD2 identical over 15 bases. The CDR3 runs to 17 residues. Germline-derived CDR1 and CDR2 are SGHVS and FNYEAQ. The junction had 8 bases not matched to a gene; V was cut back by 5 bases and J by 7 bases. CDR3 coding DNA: TGTGCCAGCAGCGCCGGACTAGCGGGAGGGCCTGGCGGGGAGCTGTTTTTT. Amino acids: CASSAGLAGGPGGELFF.

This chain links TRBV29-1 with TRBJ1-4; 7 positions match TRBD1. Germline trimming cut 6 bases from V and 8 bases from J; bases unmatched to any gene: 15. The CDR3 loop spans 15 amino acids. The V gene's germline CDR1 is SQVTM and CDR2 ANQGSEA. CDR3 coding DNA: TGCAGCGTGCTTTCTACCGACAGGGTTGGCGAAAAACTGTTTTTT. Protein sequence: CSVLSTDRVGEKLFF. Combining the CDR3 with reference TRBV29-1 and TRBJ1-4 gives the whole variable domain SAVISQKPSRDICQRGTSLTIQCQVDSQVTMMFWYRQQPGQSLTLIATANQGSEATYESGFVIDKFPISRPNLTFSTLTVSNMSPEDSSIYLCSVLSTDRVGEKLFFGSGTQLSVL.

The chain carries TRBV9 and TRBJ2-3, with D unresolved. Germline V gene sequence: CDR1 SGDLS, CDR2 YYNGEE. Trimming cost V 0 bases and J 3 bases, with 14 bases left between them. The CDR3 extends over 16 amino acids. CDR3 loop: CASSVGGVVGTDTQYF. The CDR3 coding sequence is TGTGCCAGCAGCGTAGGAGGAGTGGTTGGGACAGATACGCAGTATTTT.

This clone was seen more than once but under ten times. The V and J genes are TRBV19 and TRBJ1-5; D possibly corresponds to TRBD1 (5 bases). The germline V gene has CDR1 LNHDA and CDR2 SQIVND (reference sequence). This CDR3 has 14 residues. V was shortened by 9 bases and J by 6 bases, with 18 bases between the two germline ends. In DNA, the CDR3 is TGTGCCAGCTGGTCCCTCCAGCAGGGTCAGCCCCAGCATTTT. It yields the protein CASWSLQQGQPQHF.

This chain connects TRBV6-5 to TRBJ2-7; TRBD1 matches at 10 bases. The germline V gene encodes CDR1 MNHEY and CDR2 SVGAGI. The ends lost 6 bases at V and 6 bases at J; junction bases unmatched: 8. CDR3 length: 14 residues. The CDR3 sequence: CASSGTGEIGEQYF. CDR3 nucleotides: TGTGCCAGCAGCGGGACAGGGGAAATCGGCGAGCAGTACTTC.

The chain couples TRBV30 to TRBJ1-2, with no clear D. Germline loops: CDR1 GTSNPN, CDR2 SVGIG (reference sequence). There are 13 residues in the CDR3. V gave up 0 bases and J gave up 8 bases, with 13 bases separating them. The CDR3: CAWSVPRPLGYTF. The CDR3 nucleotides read TGTGCCTGGAGTGTACCCAGGCCCTTAGGCTACACCTTC.

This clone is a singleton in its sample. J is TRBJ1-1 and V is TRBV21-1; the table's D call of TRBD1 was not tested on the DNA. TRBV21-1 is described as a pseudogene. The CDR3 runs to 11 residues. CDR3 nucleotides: TGTGCCAGCGGGCTGAACACTGAAGCTTTCTTT. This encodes CASGLNTEAFF.

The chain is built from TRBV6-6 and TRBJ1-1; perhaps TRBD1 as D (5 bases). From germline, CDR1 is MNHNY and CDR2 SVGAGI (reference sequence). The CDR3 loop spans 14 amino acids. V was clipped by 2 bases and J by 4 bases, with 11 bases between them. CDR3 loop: CASSYGGVGTEAFF. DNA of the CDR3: TGTGCCAGCAGTTACGGGGGGGTCGGCACTGAAGCTTTCTTT.

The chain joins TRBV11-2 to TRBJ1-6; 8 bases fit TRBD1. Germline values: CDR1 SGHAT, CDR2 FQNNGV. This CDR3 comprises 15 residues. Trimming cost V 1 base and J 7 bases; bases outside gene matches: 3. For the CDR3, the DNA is TGTGCCAGCAGCTTAGGACAGGGGTGGAATTCACCCCTCCACTTT. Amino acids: CASSLGQGWNSPLHF.

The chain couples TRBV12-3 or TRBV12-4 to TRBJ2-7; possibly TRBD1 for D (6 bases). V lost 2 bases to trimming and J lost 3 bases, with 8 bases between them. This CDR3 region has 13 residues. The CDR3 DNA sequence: TGTGCCAGCAGTTTACAGGACAGCTACGAGCAGTACTTC. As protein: CASSLQDSYEQYF.

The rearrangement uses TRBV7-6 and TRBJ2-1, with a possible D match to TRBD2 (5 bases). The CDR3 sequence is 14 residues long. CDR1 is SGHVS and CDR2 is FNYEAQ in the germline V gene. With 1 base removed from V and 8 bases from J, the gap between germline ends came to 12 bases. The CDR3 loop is CASSLEISGDEQFF. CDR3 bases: TGTGCCAGCAGCTTAGAGATAAGCGGAGATGAGCAGTTCTTC.

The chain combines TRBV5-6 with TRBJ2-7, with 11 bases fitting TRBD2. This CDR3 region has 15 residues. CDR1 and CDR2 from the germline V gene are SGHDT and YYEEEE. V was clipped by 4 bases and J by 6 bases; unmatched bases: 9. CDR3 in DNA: TGTGCCAGCAGCCTAGGACTAGCGGGTTTCAGCGAGCAGTACTTC. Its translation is CASSLGLAGFSEQYF.

The CDR3: CASSLRQGLEKLFF. The CDR3 coding sequence is TGTGCCAGCAGTTTACGACAGGGTCTCGAAAAACTGTTTTTT. The chain has TRBV28 and TRBJ1-4; 7 bases are a match to TRBD1. Trimming at V came to 2 bases and at J to 8 bases, leaving 5 bases not matched to a gene. This CDR3 comprises 14 residues. Germline-derived CDR1 and CDR2 are MDHEN and SYDVKM.